One and the same sample provided the 32 T cell receptor beta chains below, sequenced in a study of identical twins. TCRdb processed the 5' RACE reads anew with MiXCR; each CDR3 protein has one entry. The sample records 300,000 to 400,000 distinct CDR3 sequences, more than 9% being singletons. These data were also reused for a study on yellow fever vaccine responses in identical twins.

The source material was CD8+ T cells sorted from blood. The receptors were gathered from a woman aged 18-30 years in good health.

This clonotype was counted between two and nine times. The chain employs TRBV13 and TRBJ2-7, with 10 nucleotides matching TRBD2. J lost 3 bases, V lost 3 bases, and 2 bases had no gene match. Germline V lookup: CDR1 PRHDT, CDR2 FYEKMQ (reference sequence). The CDR3 runs 14 residues. CDR3 sequence (DNA): TGTGCCAGCAGCTTCAGGACTAGCGGCTACGAGCAGTACTTC. This sequence encodes CASSFRTSGYEQYF.

The rearrangement uses TRBV27 and TRBJ1-2; 7 bases map to TRBD1. The germline V gene encodes CDR1 MNHEY and CDR2 SMNVEV (reference sequence). Germline trimming cut 0 bases from V and 4 bases from J; bases unmatched to any gene: 5. This CDR3 comprises 15 residues. CDR3 sequence: CASSLSFGQVYGYTF. CDR3 DNA sequence: TGTGCCAGCAGTTTATCGTTCGGACAGGTCTATGGCTACACCTTC.

This clonotype has a count of ten or more. The rearrangement links TRBV9 to TRBJ2-1, with TRBD2 as a possible D gene (6 bases). Germline loops: CDR1 SGDLS, CDR2 YYNGEE. Trimming removed 2 bases at V and 6 bases at J, with 12 bases between. The CDR3 sequence is 14 residues long. CDR3 residues: CASSVAGLPNEQFF. The CDR3 DNA reads TGTGCCAGCAGCGTCGCGGGACTTCCCAATGAGCAGTTCTTC.

This clonotype showed up just a few times. The chain has TRBV4-2 and TRBJ2-3; the D is unclear. CDR1 is LGHNA and CDR2 is YNFKEQ in the germline V gene. Deletions cut 2 bases from V and 6 bases from J, with 6 bases between. The CDR3 covers 12 residues. CDR3 region: CASSQNGDTQYF. CDR3 in DNA: TGTGCCAGCAGCCAAAACGGGGATACGCAGTATTTT.

The chain combines TRBV20-1 with TRBJ1-2; D is unresolved. Germline lookup yields CDR1 DFQATT and CDR2 SNEGSKA (reference sequence). V lost 5 bases and J lost 0, with 7 bases in between. The CDR3 loop spans 12 amino acids. The CDR3 loop is CSAAPANYGYTF. The CDR3 region has the DNA TGCAGTGCTGCCCCAGCTAACTATGGCTACACCTTC.

This clonotype was seen a few times. The chain joins TRBV3-1 to TRBJ2-1; D remains ambiguous. With 7 bases removed from V and 0 bases from J, the gap between germline ends came to 10 bases. Germline V gene sequence: CDR1 LGHDT, CDR2 YNNKEL (reference sequence). The CDR3 is 14 residues long. The CDR3 DNA follows: TGTGCCAGCACCGGGCAAAGCTCCTACAATGAGCAGTTCTTC. Translation: CASTGQSSYNEQFF.

In this sample, this clonotype turned up a few times. This chain joins TRBV14 and TRBJ2-1; weak D call: TRBD2 (6 bases). Germline V gene data show CDR1 as SGHDN and CDR2 as FVKESK. CDR3 size: 16 residues. V was clipped by 3 bases and J by 4 bases, with 16 bases between them. The CDR3 sequence: CASSQIGGIGYNEQFF. The CDR3 nucleotides read TGTGCCAGCAGCCAGATCGGGGGTATCGGTTACAATGAGCAGTTCTTC.

The rearrangement joins TRBV5-7 to TRBJ2-5; TRBD1 aligns across 7 bases. TRBV5-7 is recorded as an ORF, its role being uncertain. Trimming cost V 3 bases and J 2 bases; bases outside gene matches: 4. CDR3 length: 14 amino acids. CDR3 in amino acids: CASSSGQDQETQYF. The CDR3 nucleotides are TGTGCCAGCAGCTCAGGACAGGATCAAGAGACCCAGTACTTC.

The chain employs TRBV28 and TRBJ2-5; 8 bases are a match to TRBD1. The J segment lost 1 base and the V segment lost 2 bases, leaving 3 bases of the junction unmatched. Per germline, CDR1 MDHEN and CDR2 SYDVKM. This CDR3 spans 15 amino acids. In nucleotides, the CDR3 is TGTGCCAGCAGTTTACCGGGACAGGTCCAAGAGACCCAGTACTTC. Translation: CASSLPGQVQETQYF. Full variable domain (outside the CDR3, taken from reference TRBV28 and TRBJ2-5): DVKVTQSSRYLVKRTGEKVFLECVQDMDHENMFWYRQDPGLGLRLIYFSYDVKMKEKGDIPEGYSVSREKKERFSLILESASTNQTSMYLCASSLPGQVQETQYFGPGTRLLVL.

The rearrangement joins TRBV18 to TRBJ2-1; 9 bases match TRBD2. Trimming at V came to 3 bases and at J to 0 bases, leaving 3 bases not matched to a gene. CDR1 and CDR2 from the germline V gene are KGHSH and LQKENI. The CDR3 consists of 16 residues. CDR3 protein: CASSPSGRSSYNEQFF. CDR3 DNA: TGTGCCAGCTCACCTAGCGGGAGAAGCTCCTACAATGAGCAGTTCTTC.

The V call is TRBV4-1, the J call TRBJ2-6; D unresolved. The CDR3 has 19 residues. Germline values: CDR1 MGHRA, CDR2 YSYEKL. V was trimmed by 4 bases and J by 0 bases, leaving 19 bases between them. As DNA, the CDR3 is TGCGCCAGCAGCCCTCAGGCCCGAAGTACGAGCTCTGGGGCCAACGTCCTGACTTTC. It yields the protein CASSPQARSTSSGANVLTF.

The rearrangement links TRBV7-9 to TRBJ2-1; D remains ambiguous. V was shortened by 1 base and J by 4 bases, with 8 bases between the two germline ends. The CDR3 has 14 residues. Looked up from germline, CDR1 is SEHNR and CDR2 is FQNEAQ (reference sequence). CDR3 sequence (DNA): TGTGCCAGCAGCTTAGGCACCGTTTACAATGAGCAGTTCTTC. Its protein is CASSLGTVYNEQFF.

This clonotype occurred a few times. V gene TRBV27 combines with J gene TRBJ1-6; D gene unclear. From germline, CDR1 is MNHEY and CDR2 SMNVEV (reference sequence). CDR3 length equals 13 residues. V was shortened by 0 bases and J by 7 bases, with 4 bases between the two germline ends. CDR3 region: CASSLSENSPLHF. CDR3 DNA: TGTGCCAGCAGTTTATCGGAGAATTCACCCCTCCACTTT.

This clonotype was recorded a few times. The chain links TRBV9 to TRBJ2-3; TRBD2 agrees at 9 bases. With V trimmed by 0 bases and J by 2 bases, 7 bases remained unmatched. The length of the CDR3 is 17 residues. Germline V gene lookup returns CDR1 SGDLS and CDR2 YYNGEE. The CDR3 sequence is CASSVEGAGGATDTQYF. The CDR3 DNA sequence: TGTGCCAGCAGCGTAGAAGGTGCGGGAGGGGCCACAGATACGCAGTATTTT.

This clonotype was counted between two and nine times. The chain links TRBV5-1 to TRBJ2-1; TRBD2 agrees at 11 bases. CDR1 and CDR2 from the germline V gene are SGHRS and YFSETQ. The CDR3 has 16 amino acids. With V trimmed by 3 bases and J by 8 bases, 10 bases remained unmatched. The CDR3 DNA is TGCGCCAGCAGCTCCATACTAGCGGGAGCTGGGTATGAGCAGTTCTTC. This translates into CASSSILAGAGYEQFF.

The chain uses TRBV7-9 and TRBJ2-1; maybe TRBD1 (6 bases). V dropped 5 bases and J dropped 8 bases, with 16 bases sitting between them. The CDR3 consists of 14 residues. CDR1 and CDR2 (germline): SEHNR, FQNEAQ (reference sequence). CDR3 amino acids: CASSLGASGDEQFF. As DNA, the CDR3 is TGTGCCAGCAGCCTGGGGGCATCAGGGGATGAGCAGTTCTTC.

This chain joins TRBV12-3 or TRBV12-4 and TRBJ1-5; 10 bases are shared with TRBD1. The CDR3 contains 15 residues. The J segment lost 6 bases and the V segment lost 5 bases, leaving 7 bases of the junction unmatched. The CDR3 region is CASSRQGALRQPQHF. The CDR3 bases are TGTGCCAGCAGTCGACAGGGGGCCCTACGTCAGCCCCAGCATTTT.

Only a few counts were recorded for this clonotype. The chain combines TRBV4-1 with TRBJ2-5; D not resolved. Germline CDR1 MGHRA, CDR2 YSYEKL. V lost 0 bases and J lost 7, with 24 bases in between. This CDR3 is built from 18 residues. The CDR3 bases are TGCGCCAGCAGCCAAGATCCTCCCCGTTCCACACTTTCGACGACCCAGTACTTC. Encoded protein: CASSQDPPRSTLSTTQYF.

This clonotype was seen only a few times. The chain uses TRBV7-6 and TRBJ2-3; no clear D gene. This CDR3 region has 16 residues. V lost 2 bases to trimming and J lost 4 bases, with 16 bases between them. CDR1 and CDR2 from the germline V gene are SGHVS and FNYEAQ. In DNA form, the CDR3 reads TGTGCCAGCAGCTTAACCCCCGGGCCTAGACCAGATACGCAGTATTTT. Translated, it gives CASSLTPGPRPDTQYF.

The CDR3 is CASSARDRYYEQYV. The CDR3 bases are TGTGCCAGCAGTGCTCGGGACAGATACTACGAGCAGTACGTC. The V and J genes are TRBV6-1 and TRBJ2-7; the match to TRBD1 covers 7 bases. Germline assignment: CDR1 MNHNS and CDR2 SASEGT. V was clipped by 4 bases and J by 3 bases; unmatched bases: 6. CDR3 length: 14 amino acids.

In this sample, this clonotype turned up a few times. The rearrangement uses TRBV27 and TRBJ1-5; no definite D call. In germline, CDR1 is MNHEY, CDR2 SMNVEV (reference sequence). The V and J ends lost 7 bases and 0 bases respectively, with 10 bases between them. The CDR3 covers 14 residues. The CDR3 region has the DNA TGTGCCAGCAACTGGGCTTATAGCAATCAGCCCCAGCATTTT. Protein: CASNWAYSNQPQHF.

The chain joins TRBV7-6 to TRBJ2-3, with 7 nucleotides matching TRBD1. This CDR3 is 16 amino acids long. Germline-derived CDR1 and CDR2 are SGHVS and FNYEAQ. With V trimmed by 7 bases and J by 0 bases, 10 bases remained unmatched. The CDR3: CASTYPTGSSTDTQYF. The CDR3 DNA follows: TGTGCCAGCACCTATCCGACAGGGTCTAGCACAGATACGCAGTATTTT.

This clonotype was counted ten times or more. This sequence joins TRBV20-1 and TRBJ2-7, with a tentative D call TRBD2 (6 bases). CDR3 length equals 16 residues. V was pared by 3 bases and J by 3 bases, with 21 bases between. Germline V lookup: CDR1 DFQATT, CDR2 SNEGSKA (reference sequence). CDR3 sequence: CSASKRVLPEFYEQYF. The CDR3 region has the DNA TGCAGTGCTAGTAAGCGGGTCCTACCAGAATTCTACGAGCAGTACTTC.

The rearrangement joins TRBV19 to TRBJ2-7; 7 bases match TRBD1. There are 14 residues in the CDR3. J lost 6 bases, V lost 4 bases, and 9 bases had no gene match. Germline V gene lookup returns CDR1 LNHDA and CDR2 SQIVND (reference sequence). The CDR3 coding sequence is TGTGCCAGTAGTACAAGACAGGGTTTCCTCGAGCAGTACTTC. Translating it yields CASSTRQGFLEQYF.

The chain combines TRBV27 with TRBJ2-7, with 9 bases fitting TRBD2. Germline V lookup: CDR1 MNHEY, CDR2 SMNVEV (reference sequence). The CDR3 is 14 residues long. Unmatched junction bases numbered 9, after V lost 5 bases and J lost 7 bases. The CDR3 DNA follows: TGTGCCAGCAGTGTAACTAGCGGGCCCCAGGAGCAGTACTTC. Translation: CASSVTSGPQEQYF.

The rearrangement links TRBV4-2 to TRBJ2-2, with D unresolved. With 3 bases removed from V and 6 bases from J, the gap between germline ends came to 8 bases. Germline-derived CDR1 and CDR2 are LGHNA and YNFKEQ. This CDR3 has 13 amino acids. The CDR3 is CASSHTAPGELFF. The CDR3 nucleotides are TGTGCCAGCAGCCATACGGCACCCGGGGAGCTGTTTTTT.

This clonotype was seen ten or more times. This chain joins TRBV5-5 and TRBJ1-5, with D uncertain. With 4 bases removed from V and 6 bases from J, the gap between germline ends came to 14 bases. The germline gives CDR1 SGHKS, CDR2 YYEKEE (reference sequence). This CDR3 comprises 14 residues. CDR3 coding DNA: TGTGCCAGCAGCCCGAGTGGGGAAGGTCAGCCCCAGCATTTT. Its translation is CASSPSGEGQPQHF.

This clonotype came up a few times. The chain carries TRBV3-1 and TRBJ2-1; D may match TRBD1 or TRBD2 (5 bases each). CDR3 size: 17 residues. V lost 1 base and J 8 bases, leaving 21 bases between the germline ends. CDR1 is LGHDT and CDR2 is YNNKEL in the germline V gene (reference sequence). CDR3 nucleotides: TGTGCCAGCAGCCAAGGTCCACCGGGACGACCTACGGATGAGCAGTTCTTC. Amino acid sequence: CASSQGPPGRPTDEQFF.

This clonotype was detected a few times. This chain uses TRBV5-6 with TRBJ2-2; 8 nucleotides match TRBD1. V lost 0 bases and J lost 0; bases outside the gene matches: 1. The CDR3 is made up of 16 amino acids. The V gene's germline CDR1 is SGHDT and CDR2 YYEEEE. This CDR3 reads CASSLAGGSNTGELFF. DNA for the CDR3: TGTGCCAGCAGCTTGGCAGGGGGCTCGAACACCGGGGAGCTGTTTTTT. Full variable domain (missing parts from reference TRBV5-6 and TRBJ2-2): DAGVTQSPTHLIKTRGQQVTLRCSPKSGHDTVSWYQQALGQGPQFIFQYYEEEERQRGNFPDRFSGHQFPNYSSELNVNALLLGDSALYLCASSLAGGSNTGELFFGEGSRLTVL.

This clonotype was counted between two and nine times. J is TRBJ2-4 and V is TRBV12-3 or TRBV12-4; D is undetermined. Trimming cost V 5 bases and J 0 bases, with 14 bases left between them. This CDR3 is built from 16 residues. Here the CDR3 reads CASSPTQFLAKNIQYF. The CDR3 DNA reads TGTGCCAGCAGTCCTACACAATTCCTAGCCAAAAACATTCAGTACTTC.

The gene calls are TRBV28 and TRBJ2-5, with 10 nucleotides matching TRBD1. CDR1 is MDHEN, CDR2 SYDVKM, per germline. Trimming took 5 bases from V and 3 from J; bases not matched to a gene: 6. The CDR3 runs 15 residues. The chain's CDR3 is CASSTGTGVKETQYF. CDR3 sequence (DNA): TGTGCCAGCAGTACCGGGACAGGGGTGAAAGAGACCCAGTACTTC.

This clonotype has a handful of counts. V and J are TRBV9 and TRBJ2-1; 8 nucleotides align to TRBD1. Germline V gives CDR1 SGDLS, CDR2 YYNGEE. The CDR3 contains 16 residues. Trimming cost V 0 bases and J 2 bases; bases outside gene matches: 4. Here the CDR3 reads CASSVGGQGPYNEQFF. As DNA, the CDR3 is TGTGCCAGCAGCGTAGGCGGACAGGGCCCCTACAATGAGCAGTTCTTC.